This is a list of T cell receptor beta chains from one sample in a study of cytomegalovirus exposure and HLA in healthy donors. Here immunoSEQ multiplex PCR was the method, and the copy in TCRdb shows in-frame clones only, minus some. Of approximately 140,000 clones listed, 55% to 75% are singletons. Sequencing used PBMCs. The source of these receptors is a human donor in good health. Both conserved end residues are part of each CDR3. Fields, in order: V gene, clone size, D gene, J gene, CDR3 DNA, CDR3 protein. The D gene is left open where the match is weak. For some rows the clone size is stated as once, few or many, or as a class when expanded; others skip it.

TRBV7-9	NA	TRBD1	TRBJ1-4	TGTTCCGCCGACAGGGGGCGCGGAGAAAAACTGTTTTTT	CSADRGRGEKLFF
TRBV21-1	NA	NA	TRBJ1-5	TGTGCCAGCAGCGAGGGGGGACAGGACAATCAGCCCCAGCATTTT	CASSEGGQDNQPQHF
TRBV28	once	NA	TRBJ1-5	TGTGCCAGCAGTTTGGGACTAGCGGGAGTAATCGATACGCAGCATTTT	CASSLGLAGVIDTQHF
TRBV9	NA	NA	TRBJ2-1	TGTGCCAGCAGCGTAGTTCCAGGCCCCTACAATGAGCAGTTCTTC	CASSVVPGPYNEQFF
TRBV11-2	NA	NA	TRBJ2-7	TGTGCCAGCAGCTTAGATACTGAGCAGTACTTC	CASSLDTEQYF
TRBV5-6	NA	NA	TRBJ2-5	TGTGCCAGCAGCGACCTAATCCGGGGGGAGACCCAGTACTTC	CASSDLIRGETQYF
TRBV10-3	NA	NA	TRBJ2-3	TGTGCCATCAGTGATACAGGAGGCACAGATACGCAGTATTTT	CAISDTGGTDTQYF
TRBV2	NA	TRBD1	TRBJ1-2	TGTGCCAGCAGGCAGGGACAGTCTAACTATGGCTACACCTTC	CASRQGQSNYGYTF
TRBV20-1	once	TRBD1	TRBJ1-4	TGCAGTGGTTACAGGGGTGAAAAACTGTTTTTT	CSGYRGEKLFF
TRBV7-2	NA	TRBD1	TRBJ2-1	TGTGCCAGCAGACTAACAGGGGCCTACAATGAGCAGTTCTTC	CASRLTGAYNEQFF
TRBV28	NA	NA	TRBJ2-5	TGTGCCAGCAGTCCTACCGCGGGCCACCAAGAGACCCAGTACTTC	CASSPTAGHQETQYF
TRBV6-5	NA	NA	TRBJ2-3	TGTGCCAGCAGATTTAAAGATACGCAGTATTTT	CASRFKDTQYF
TRBV5-4	NA	NA	TRBJ2-1	TGTGCCAGCAGCTTGGTAGGGGGACCTGAGCAGTTCTTC	CASSLVGGPEQFF
TRBV7-3	few	NA	TRBJ1-1	TGTGCCAGCAGCTTAAGGATGGGGGGAACTGAAGCTTTCTTT	CASSLRMGGTEAFF
TRBV2	NA	NA	TRBJ2-5	TGTGCCAGCGGAGGGCAGTATCAAGAGACCCAGTACTTC	CASGGQYQETQYF
TRBV5-1	NA	NA	TRBJ2-2	TGCGCCAGCAGCTTGGGGGCGTACACCGGGGAGCTGTTTTTT	CASSLGAYTGELFF
TRBV9	once	TRBD2	TRBJ2-1	TGTGCCAGCAGCGTAGAGCGGGGGAACTCCTACAATGAGCAGTTCTTC	CASSVERGNSYNEQFF
TRBV5-4	NA	NA	TRBJ2-3	TGTGCCAGCAGCTTGCCCGGGGGTAGCACAGATACGCAGTATTTT	CASSLPGGSTDTQYF
TRBV6-5	few	TRBD1	TRBJ1-1	TGTGCCAGCAGTCGGGACAGAGTAAGAACTGAAGCTTTCTTT	CASSRDRVRTEAFF
TRBV30	NA	TRBD1	TRBJ1-1	TGTGCCTGGATTGAGGGGGCGCGCACTGAAGCTTTCTTT	CAWIEGARTEAFF
TRBV7-3	NA	TRBD2	TRBJ2-6	TGTGCCAGCAGCTTAACGGGGAGGGCTGGGGCCAACGTCCTGACTTTC	CASSLTGRAGANVLTF
TRBV7-2	few	NA	TRBJ1-1	TGTGCCAGCAGCCCTACCAGGACAGCGAACACTGAAGCTTTCTTT	CASSPTRTANTEAFF
TRBV21-1	NA	NA	TRBJ1-1	TGTGCCAGCAGCGAACCCTTTTCGACAGGGGTGAACACTGAAGCTTTCTTT	CASSEPFSTGVNTEAFF
TRBV6-6	NA	TRBD1	TRBJ2-7	TGTACCAGCAGATTCGGACAGGGGTGGTCCTACGAGCAGTACTTC	CTSRFGQGWSYEQYF
TRBV4-2	NA	NA	TRBJ2-1	TGTGCCAGCAGCCAAGATAGGACTGAAGGCTCCTACAATGAGCAGTTCTTC	CASSQDRTEGSYNEQFF
TRBV6-4	NA	NA	TRBJ1-2	TGTGCCAGCAGCGACCAACCCACAGGGAGCGGTTATGGCTACACCTTC	CASSDQPTGSGYGYTF
TRBV9	NA	NA	TRBJ1-6	TGTGCCAGCAGCGTAGGGGGGGCCTATAATTCACCCCTCCACTTT	CASSVGGAYNSPLHF
TRBV18	NA	NA	TRBJ2-2	TGTGCCAGCTCACCGCTAGTGAACACCGGGGAGCTGTTTTTT	CASSPLVNTGELFF